Following are 4 T cell receptor beta chains from one sample sequenced in a study of T cells in localized non-small cell lung cancer. Sequenced by immunoSEQ multiplex PCR; TCRdb stores in-frame clones only, minus some. The profile shows roughly 20,000 clones, 70% to 90% of them singletons. Material: peripheral blood, obtained before any cancer treatment. The receptor set was obtained from a man between 40 and 75 years old with stage I lung adenocarcinoma.

The rearrangement uses TRBV9 and TRBJ1-2, with TRBD1 matching 7 bases. V was pared by 2 bases and J by 5 bases, with 12 bases of the junction left unmatched. The CDR3 spans 16 residues. Germline V CDR1 and CDR2: SGDLS, YYNGEE. The DNA of the CDR3 is TGTGCCAGCAGCGTCCTGGGACAGCCCTCAGCGTATGGCTACACCTTC. Its translation is CASSVLGQPSAYGYTF.

This CDR3 reads CASSLVLRGDTQYF. The CDR3 bases are TGTGCCAGCAGCTTAGTTTTACGCGGAGATACGCAGTATTTT. The chain joins TRBV7-2 to TRBJ2-3; D not certain. Germline V CDR1 and CDR2: SGHTA, FQGNSA. CDR3 size: 14 residues. V lost 1 base and J 5 bases, leaving 10 bases between the germline ends.

On this clone: At one end the junction does not follow the germline gene, possibly because of a read error. The chain is built from TRBV2 and TRBJ1-1; 7 nucleotides match TRBD1. Germline V gene sequence: CDR1 SNHLY, CDR2 FYNNEI. The CDR3 length is 14 residues. The CDR3 DNA is TGTGCAAGCAGGGGGGGCTCGGGTAGGGCTGAAGCTTTCTTT. Translation gives CASRGGSGRAEAFF.

V and J are TRBV5-1 and TRBJ2-7; D might be TRBD1 (6 bases). With 6 bases removed from V and 3 bases from J, the gap between germline ends came to 19 bases. Germline CDR1 reads SGHRS; CDR2 reads YFSETQ. The CDR3 has 15 residues. As DNA, the CDR3 is TGCGCCAGCACCGCTAAAGTCGGACAGCTCTACGAGCAGTACTTC. This codes for CASTAKVGQLYEQYF. The full variable domain, completed using reference TRBV5-1 and TRBJ2-7, is KAGVTQTPRYLIKTRGQQVTLSCSPISGHRSVSWYQQTPGQGLQFLFEYFSETQRNKGNFPGRFSGRQFSNSRSEMNVSTLELGDSALYLCASTAKVGQLYEQYFGPGTRLTVT.